The rows below give T cell receptor beta chains drawn from one sample of a study of patients with pleural tuberculosis. MiXCR, applied by TCRdb to the reads, yields one record per CDR3 protein. The sample yields 25,000 to 30,000 distinct CDR3 sequences, 15% to 20% seen once. The source material was peripheral blood. These receptors came from a human donor with pleural tuberculosis. CDR3s include the opening cysteine and the closing phenylalanine or tryptophan. The order of the fields is clone size, D gene, V gene, J gene, CDR3 protein, CDR3 DNA. D genes are given only for firm matches. A clone size is listed for some rows: how often the clone was seen (once, few, many), or a class if it is expanded.

size: many
D: NA
V: TRBV10-2
J: TRBJ2-7
CDR3: CARDRYEQYF
DNA: TGCGCCAGAGACCGTTACGAGCAGTACTTC

size: many
D: NA
V: TRBV12-3/TRBV12-4
J: TRBJ1-5
CDR3: CASSNQGIVNQPQHF
DNA: TGTGCCAGCAGTAACCAGGGTATCGTCAATCAGCCCCAGCATTTT

size: NA
D: NA
V: TRBV27
J: TRBJ1-4
CDR3: CASSYLGGNEKLFF
DNA: TGTGCCAGCAGTTATCTGGGGGGGAATGAAAAACTGTTTTTT

size: many
D: NA
V: TRBV7-9
J: TRBJ1-1
CDR3: CASSLAASSTTEAFF
DNA: TGTGCCAGCAGCTTAGCGGCATCCTCAACCACTGAAGCTTTCTTT

size: many
D: NA
V: TRBV2
J: TRBJ2-1
CDR3: CASNGLGNEQFF
DNA: TGTGCCAGCAATGGACTCGGGAATGAGCAGTTCTTC

size: many
D: TRBD1
V: TRBV2
J: TRBJ1-2
CDR3: CASSEDRGLGYTF
DNA: TGTGCCAGCAGTGAAGATAGGGGGCTTGGCTACACCTTC

size: NA
D: NA
V: TRBV28
J: TRBJ1-2
CDR3: CASSSRSRVHYGCIF
DNA: TGTGCCAGCAGCTCGCGGAGCAGGGTTCACTATGGCTGCATCTTC

size: many
D: TRBD1
V: TRBV7-2
J: TRBJ2-7
CDR3: CASSLAGRGPNEQYF
DNA: TGTGCCAGCAGCTTAGCGGGCAGGGGGCCTAACGAGCAGTACTTC

size: few
D: NA
V: TRBV5-1
J: TRBJ2-5
CDR3: CASSLAGETQYF
DNA: TGCGCCAGCAGCTTGGCCGGCGAGACCCAGTACTTC

size: NA
D: NA
V: TRBV29-1
J: TRBJ2-3
CDR3: CSVRGIASTDTQYF
DNA: TGCAGCGTTAGGGGAATCGCTAGCACAGATACGCAGTATTTT

size: large
D: NA
V: TRBV6-2/TRBV6-3
J: TRBJ2-7
CDR3: CASSYSHYEQYF
DNA: TGTGCCAGCAGTTACTCCCACTACGAGCAGTACTTC

size: NA
D: TRBD1
V: TRBV4-1
J: TRBJ1-1
CDR3: CASSRSTGTVNTGAFF
DNA: TGCGCCAGCAGCCGCTCAACCGGGACAGTAAACACTGGGGCTTTCTTT

size: many
D: TRBD1
V: TRBV12-3/TRBV12-4
J: TRBJ1-5
CDR3: CASTLGQGHDSQPQHF
DNA: TGTGCCAGCACCTTGGGACAGGGTCACGATAGTCAGCCCCAGCATTTT

size: many
D: NA
V: TRBV30
J: TRBJ1-1
CDR3: CAWSAHLNTEAFF
DNA: TGTGCCTGGAGTGCCCATTTGAACACTGAAGCTTTCTTT

size: NA
D: NA
V: TRBV12-3/TRBV12-4
J: TRBJ1-1
CDR3: CASSLNTGAFF
DNA: TGTGCCAGCAGCCTGAACACTGGAGCTTTCTTT

size: NA
D: NA
V: TRBV5-1
J: TRBJ1-1
CDR3: CASSLASQTGAFF
DNA: TGCGCCAGCAGCTTGGCCAGCCAAACTGGAGCTTTCTTT

size: NA
D: NA
V: TRBV6-2/TRBV6-3
J: TRBJ1-1
CDR3: CASYTANTEAFF
DNA: TGTGCCAGTTACACAGCTAACACTGAAGCTTTCTTT

size: many
D: NA
V: TRBV28
J: TRBJ1-1
CDR3: CATRYGARGTEAFF
DNA: TGTGCCACCCGGTATGGGGCAAGGGGGACTGAAGCTTTCTTT

size: medium-sized
D: NA
V: TRBV28
J: TRBJ1-1
CDR3: CASSRRGTEAFF
DNA: TGTGCCAGCAGTCGCCGGGGGACTGAAGCTTTCTTT

size: many
D: NA
V: TRBV20-1
J: TRBJ2-1
CDR3: CSARTGLSYNEQFF
DNA: TGCAGTGCTAGAACCGGACTATCCTACAATGAGCAGTTCTTC

size: many
D: TRBD1
V: TRBV2
J: TRBJ1-4
CDR3: CASSYRGTNEKLFF
DNA: TGTGCCAGCAGTTACAGGGGAACTAATGAAAAACTGTTTTTT

size: many
D: NA
V: TRBV2
J: TRBJ1-2
CDR3: CASSGVANYGYTF
DNA: TGTGCCAGCAGTGGGGTAGCTAACTATGGCTACACCTTC

size: NA
D: NA
V: TRBV7-3
J: TRBJ1-5
CDR3: CASTLTRGVNQPQHF
DNA: TGTGCCAGCACCTTAACGAGAGGGGTCAATCAGCCCCAGCATTTT

size: once
D: TRBD1
V: TRBV6-2/TRBV6-3
J: TRBJ1-1
CDR3: CASWGQGLGTEAFF
DNA: TGTGCCAGCTGGGGACAGGGTTTGGGCACTGAAGCTTTCTTT

size: medium-sized
D: TRBD1
V: TRBV6-1
J: TRBJ1-1
CDR3: CASRWTGANTEAFF
DNA: TGTGCCAGCAGGTGGACAGGGGCGAACACTGAAGCTTTCTTT

size: many
D: NA
V: TRBV4-1
J: TRBJ1-1
CDR3: CASTPNPMNTEAFF
DNA: TGCGCCAGCACCCCCAACCCTATGAACACTGAAGCTTTCTTT

size: many
D: NA
V: TRBV5-4
J: TRBJ1-5
CDR3: CASSRPSPPLQHF
DNA: TGTGCCAGCAGCAGACCGAGCCCCCCTCTCCAGCATTTT

size: medium-sized
D: NA
V: TRBV6-2/TRBV6-3
J: TRBJ2-2
CDR3: CASSYSDSTGELFF
DNA: TGTGCCAGCAGTTACTCGGACAGCACCGGGGAGCTGTTTTTT

size: many
D: NA
V: TRBV7-2
J: TRBJ2-1
CDR3: CASSYTENNEQFF
DNA: TGTGCCAGCAGTTATACTGAGAACAATGAGCAGTTCTTC

size: many
D: TRBD2
V: TRBV10-3
J: TRBJ2-3
CDR3: CATGRGTSGTASTDTQYF
DNA: TGTGCCACCGGCCGGGGGACTAGCGGGACCGCTAGCACAGATACGCAGTATTTT

size: many
D: NA
V: TRBV20-1
J: TRBJ2-7
CDR3: CSASLQPYEQYF
DNA: TGCAGTGCTAGTCTTCAGCCCTACGAGCAGTACTTC

size: many
D: NA
V: TRBV19
J: TRBJ2-7
CDR3: CASSYRVEWYEQYF
DNA: TGTGCCAGTAGTTACAGAGTGGAGTGGTACGAGCAGTACTTC

size: many
D: TRBD2
V: TRBV28
J: TRBJ2-7
CDR3: CASSVSGGPYEQYF
DNA: TGTGCCAGCAGTGTGTCGGGAGGGCCTTACGAGCAGTACTTC

size: many
D: NA
V: TRBV29-1
J: TRBJ2-3
CDR3: CSVRLWERGDTQYF
DNA: TGCAGCGTTAGGTTGTGGGAACGGGGAGATACGCAGTATTTT

size: NA
D: NA
V: TRBV11-1
J: TRBJ2-3
CDR3: CARSSPRWTGVQDTRYF
DNA: TGTGCCAGAAGTTCTCCACGTTGGACGGGTGTACAAGATACGCGGTATTTT

size: many
D: NA
V: TRBV2
J: TRBJ1-1
CDR3: CASKPGEGANTEAFF
DNA: TGTGCCAGCAAGCCCGGGGAGGGAGCGAACACTGAAGCTTTCTTT

size: many
D: NA
V: TRBV12-3/TRBV12-4
J: TRBJ2-2
CDR3: CASRSTGELFF
DNA: TGTGCCAGCAGGAGCACCGGGGAGCTGTTTTTT

size: NA
D: NA
V: TRBV5-1
J: TRBJ2-7
CDR3: CASSLLAAGNSYEQYF
DNA: TGCGCCAGCAGCCTCCTTGCGGCGGGCAACTCCTACGAGCAGTACTTC

size: many
D: NA
V: TRBV7-9
J: TRBJ1-1
CDR3: CASSRGNMNTEAFF
DNA: TGTGCCAGCAGCCGGGGGAACATGAACACTGAAGCTTTCTTT

size: many
D: NA
V: TRBV4-1
J: TRBJ2-5
CDR3: CASSQDPWETQYF
DNA: TGCGCCAGCAGCCAAGATCCTTGGGAGACCCAGTACTTC

size: many
D: TRBD1
V: TRBV24-1
J: TRBJ1-2
CDR3: CATSTGGDGYTF
DNA: TGTGCCACCAGTACAGGGGGCGATGGCTACACCTTC

size: medium-sized
D: NA
V: TRBV7-2
J: TRBJ1-1
CDR3: CASSHQVEAFF
DNA: TGTGCCAGCAGCCACCAGGTGGAAGCTTTCTTT

size: NA
D: NA
V: TRBV28
J: TRBJ1-5
CDR3: CASSLYGGSQPQHF
DNA: TGTGCCAGCAGCTTGTATGGGGGGAGTCAGCCCCAGCATTTT

size: many
D: NA
V: TRBV4-2
J: TRBJ1-4
CDR3: CASSQEGAGLNGEKLFF
DNA: TGTGCCAGCAGCCAAGAGGGGGCCGGGCTTAATGGTGAAAAACTGTTTTTT

size: medium-sized
D: TRBD1
V: TRBV28
J: TRBJ2-5
CDR3: CAIRDRGQETQYF
DNA: TGTGCCATTCGGGACAGGGGTCAAGAGACCCAGTACTTC

size: many
D: NA
V: TRBV28
J: TRBJ1-2
CDR3: CASSGQGLDYGYTF
DNA: TGTGCCAGCAGTGGCCAGGGGTTAGACTATGGCTACACCTTC

size: medium-sized
D: NA
V: TRBV10-3
J: TRBJ1-1
CDR3: CAISEEPNTEAFF
DNA: TGTGCCATCAGTGAGGAACCGAACACTGAAGCTTTCTTT

size: many
D: TRBD1
V: TRBV19
J: TRBJ2-1
CDR3: CASSIAHWTGYNEQFF
DNA: TGTGCCAGTAGTATAGCCCACTGGACAGGCTACAATGAGCAGTTCTTC

size: many
D: NA
V: TRBV5-1
J: TRBJ2-7
CDR3: CASSLAGTRAGEQYF
DNA: TGCGCCAGCAGCCTCGCCGGGACTCGGGCGGGGGAGCAGTACTTC

size: many
D: NA
V: TRBV6-1
J: TRBJ2-7
CDR3: CASSEAGPPDEQYF
DNA: TGTGCCAGCAGTGAAGCGGGACCGCCGGACGAGCAGTACTTC

size: many
D: NA
V: TRBV10-3
J: TRBJ2-3
CDR3: CAIKRDSGGREDTQYF
DNA: TGTGCCATCAAAAGGGACAGCGGGGGCCGGGAAGATACGCAGTATTTT

size: many
D: NA
V: TRBV29-1
J: TRBJ2-1
CDR3: CSAQTRTPEQFF
DNA: TGCAGCGCTCAAACCCGGACTCCCGAGCAGTTCTTC

size: NA
D: NA
V: TRBV11-1
J: TRBJ1-5
CDR3: CASSLEPGRPQHF
DNA: TGTGCCAGCAGCTTAGAACCCGGGCGGCCCCAGCATTTT

size: many
D: NA
V: TRBV2
J: TRBJ2-5
CDR3: CASSGTGRETQYF
DNA: TGTGCCAGCAGTGGGACGGGCAGAGAGACCCAGTACTTC